These 28 T cell receptor beta chains were sequenced from one sample in a study of blood T cell repertoires in COVID-19. The table came from immunoSEQ multiplex PCR; TCRdb's copy has only in-frame clones and leaves some out. Of roughly 700,000 clones in the sample, about 90% were seen once. The sample taken for sequencing was peripheral blood. The receptors derive from a woman aged 18-35 years with acute or convalescent COVID-19.

The chain couples TRBV27 to TRBJ1-2, with 7 bases aligning to TRBD1. V lost 2 bases and J lost 3; bases outside the gene matches: 6. The CDR3 sequence is 15 residues long. Looked up from germline, CDR1 is MNHEY and CDR2 is SMNVEV (reference sequence). This CDR3 reads CASSLRGRGDYGYTF. The DNA of the CDR3 is TGTGCCAGCAGTTTAAGGGGCAGGGGGGACTATGGCTACACCTTC.

The rearrangement links TRBV7-8 to TRBJ1-2, with TRBD1 identical over 8 bases. Germline V CDR1 and CDR2: SGHVS, FQNEAQ. The CDR3 runs 15 residues. J lost 4 bases, V lost 5 bases, and 9 bases had no gene match. As DNA, the CDR3 is TGTGCCAGCAGCCCCGGGACAGGCCTTAGCTATGGCTACACCTTC. The encoded protein is CASSPGTGLSYGYTF.

The rearrangement uses TRBV3-1 (or the pseudogene TRBV3-2) and TRBJ1-5, with no clear D. V gave up 4 bases and J gave up 15 bases, with 22 bases separating them. Germline lookup yields CDR1 LGHDT and CDR2 YNNKEL (reference sequence). This CDR3 has 14 residues. CDR3 protein: CASSLLAGFGALHF. Written as DNA, the CDR3 is TGTGCCAGCAGCCTTCTTGCTGGGTTCGGAGCCCTGCATTTT.

The chain has TRBV28 and TRBJ1-5; no definite D call. This CDR3 has 15 amino acids. Germline V gives CDR1 MDHEN, CDR2 SYDVKM. Between the trimmed V and J ends, which lost 2 bases and 2 bases, there was a span of 10 bases. The chain's CDR3 is CASSLAGGGNQPQHF. CDR3 DNA: TGTGCCAGCAGTTTAGCGGGCGGGGGCAATCAGCCCCAGCATTTT.

J is TRBJ1-2 and V is TRBV7-9; 9 bases map to TRBD1. This CDR3 contains 16 residues. V dropped 4 bases and J dropped 5; count of bases not matched to a gene: 11. CDR1 and CDR2 (germline): SEHNR, FQNEAQ (reference sequence). This CDR3 reads CASSSLPGTGSYGYTF. Written as DNA, the CDR3 is TGTGCCAGCAGCTCACTTCCCGGGACAGGGAGTTATGGCTACACCTTC.

The chain combines TRBV5-4 with TRBJ2-3; the match to TRBD2 covers 11 bases. The J segment lost 5 bases and the V segment lost 0 bases, leaving 5 bases of the junction unmatched. The CDR3 contains 16 residues. In germline, CDR1 is SGHNT, CDR2 YYREEE (reference sequence). The CDR3 bases are TGTGCCAGCAGCTTGGGACTAGCGGGGACTGGAGATACGCAGTATTTT. Residues: CASSLGLAGTGDTQYF.

The genes are TRBV2 and TRBJ2-1, with 11 positions matching TRBD2. V shed 4 bases and J 7 bases; nucleotides not matched to a gene: 3. CDR3 length: 14 residues. The germline gives CDR1 SNHLY, CDR2 FYNNEI. CDR3 sequence: CASSVSSGGNEQFF. As DNA, the CDR3 is TGTGCCAGCAGTGTTTCTAGCGGGGGGAATGAGCAGTTCTTC.

As for this clone: Additional DNA sequences in this sample encode the identical CDR3. This chain connects TRBV18 to TRBJ1-2; weak D call: TRBD1 (5 bases). Germline lookup yields CDR1 KGHSH and CDR2 LQKENI. This CDR3 is built from 15 residues. V shed 3 bases and J shed 6 bases, with 17 bases lying between them. CDR3 loop: CASSPPGQGEHGYTF. As DNA, the CDR3 is TGTGCCAGCTCACCTCCCGGGCAGGGTGAACATGGCTACACCTTC.

The V gene is TRBV24-1, the J gene TRBJ2-7; 11 bases are a match to TRBD2. CDR1 KGHDR and CDR2 SFDVKD come from the germline V gene. The CDR3 sequence is 15 residues long. Trimming at V came to 5 bases and at J to 6 bases, leaving 8 bases not matched to a gene. CDR3 DNA sequence: TGTGCCACCAGTGCCCTGGGGACTAGCGGTTTCGAGCAGTACTTC. Translating gives CATSALGTSGFEQYF.

The chain is built from TRBV5-1 and TRBJ2-1, with 11 nucleotides matching TRBD2. V lost 5 bases to trimming and J lost 5 bases; unmatched junction nucleotides: 6. The germline V gene has CDR1 SGHRS and CDR2 YFSETQ. The CDR3 covers 15 residues. CDR3 residues: CASRPLAGANNEQFF. Written as DNA, the CDR3 is TGCGCCAGCAGACCACTAGCGGGGGCCAACAATGAGCAGTTCTTC.

The chain links TRBV5-6 to TRBJ1-6; D remains unclear. With 2 bases removed from V and 14 bases from J, the gap between germline ends came to 17 bases. The germline V gene has CDR1 SGHDT and CDR2 YYEEEE. CDR3 length equals 14 residues. As DNA, the CDR3 is TGTGCCAGCAGCTTTGCGGCGAGACCCTTGGCCCTCCACTTT. As protein: CASSFAARPLALHF.

The chain uses TRBV6-5 and TRBJ1-2; no firm D call. The V and J ends lost 0 bases and 6 bases respectively, with 14 bases between them. Germline values: CDR1 MNHEY, CDR2 SVGAGI. The CDR3 is made up of 15 amino acids. The CDR3 region is CASSYSAGYGDGYTF. In nucleotides, the CDR3 is TGTGCCAGCAGTTACTCGGCGGGCTACGGGGATGGCTACACCTTC.

V and J are TRBV10-3 and TRBJ2-1, with 13 bases aligning to TRBD2. Trimming cost V 0 bases and J 5 bases; bases outside gene matches: 7. The CDR3 loop spans 18 amino acids. Germline-derived CDR1 and CDR2 are ENHRY and SYGVKD. Written as DNA, the CDR3 is TGTGCCATCAGTGAGTCAAATGCCGGGACTAGCGGGGACAATGAGCAGTTCTTC. It yields the protein CAISESNAGTSGDNEQFF.

This chain joins TRBV6-5 and TRBJ2-1; D perhaps matches TRBD2 (6 bases). V was clipped by 9 bases and J by 6 bases, with 15 bases between them. This CDR3 has 13 amino acids. Looked up from germline, CDR1 is MNHEY and CDR2 is SVGAGI. This chain's CDR3 is CASSGAGGNEQFF. The CDR3 DNA is TGTGCCAGTTCTGGAGCCGGGGGCAATGAGCAGTTCTTC.

This clone was seen repeatedly, ten times or more. J is TRBJ1-2 and V is TRBV25-1; TRBD1 aligns across 7 bases. Germline V gives CDR1 MGHDK, CDR2 SYGVNS. The ends lost 6 bases at V and 4 bases at J; junction bases unmatched: 8. The CDR3 loop spans 14 amino acids. In nucleotides, the CDR3 is TGTGCCAGCAGGAGCGGACAGGATATCTATGGCTACACCTTC. Translation: CASRSGQDIYGYTF.

V gene TRBV14 combines with J gene TRBJ1-2; the D gene is possibly TRBD1 (6 bases). Trimming stripped 1 base from V and 0 bases from J, with 9 bases between. The CDR3 covers 15 residues. Germline assignment: CDR1 SGHDN and CDR2 FVKESK. CDR3 in amino acids: CASSQVGAANYGYTF. The CDR3 nucleotides read TGTGCCAGCAGCCAAGTGGGGGCAGCTAACTATGGCTACACCTTC.

The chain combines TRBV19 with TRBJ1-2; maybe TRBD1 (5 bases). From germline, CDR1 is LNHDA and CDR2 SQIVND (reference sequence). The CDR3 is 13 amino acids. Trimming removed 3 bases from V and 8 bases from J, with 13 bases in between. The CDR3 DNA sequence: TGTGCCAGTAGTATCGGCGACAGAAGGGGCTACACCTTC. Residues: CASSIGDRRGYTF.

This clone has only one observation. The V gene is TRBV28, the J gene TRBJ1-5, with 8 bases fitting TRBD1. The CDR3 has 16 residues. V was clipped by 5 bases and J by 4 bases; unmatched bases: 10. Per germline, CDR1 MDHEN and CDR2 SYDVKM. The CDR3 protein is CASSPHAGQGNQPQHF. In DNA form, the CDR3 reads TGTGCCAGCAGTCCCCACGCCGGACAGGGAAATCAGCCCCAGCATTTT.

The rearrangement joins TRBV4-3 to TRBJ1-2, with D maybe TRBD1 (6 bases). Germline V gene lookup returns CDR1 LGHNA and CDR2 YSLEER. The CDR3 runs 14 residues. V lost 0 bases and J 8 bases, leaving 13 bases between the germline ends. The CDR3 loop is CASSQDRGGAGYTF. The CDR3 coding sequence is TGCGCCAGCAGCCAAGATCGGGGGGGCGCAGGCTACACCTTC.

The rearrangement uses TRBV12-3 or TRBV12-4 and TRBJ1-2; D possibly corresponds to TRBD1 (6 bases). The CDR3 is made up of 13 amino acids. V was shortened by 3 bases and J by 5 bases, with 10 bases between the two germline ends. CDR3: CASSLKGEYGYTF. The DNA for the CDR3 is TGTGCCAGCAGTTTGAAGGGGGAGTATGGCTACACCTTC.

J is TRBJ2-3 and V is TRBV24-1, with 8 bases identical to TRBD2. Germline V gene sequence: CDR1 KGHDR, CDR2 SFDVKD. CDR3 length: 14 amino acids. Trimming at V came to 6 bases and at J to 7 bases, leaving 8 bases not matched to a gene. Here the CDR3 reads CATSSSGGEYTQYF. The CDR3 nucleotides are TGTGCCACCAGTTCCTCCGGGGGGGAATATACGCAGTATTTT.

The chain recombines TRBV3-1 (or the pseudogene TRBV3-2) with TRBJ1-5; D might be TRBD1 (5 bases). The CDR3 runs to 15 residues. Between the trimmed V and J ends, which lost 2 bases and 6 bases, there was a span of 14 bases. CDR1 and CDR2 (germline): LGHDT, YNNKEL (reference sequence). DNA for the CDR3: TGTGCCAGCAGCCAATCAAGGGAGGGGAGTCAGCCCCAGCATTTT. Amino acids: CASSQSREGSQPQHF.

CDR3 nucleotide sequence: TGTGCCAGCAGTGACATACCCCGAAGCTACACCTTC. Amino acids: CASSDIPRSYTF. V is TRBV6-2 or TRBV6-3 and J is TRBJ1-2, with D uncertain. The CDR3 has 12 amino acids. Deletions cut 5 bases from V and 9 bases from J, with 13 bases between. Germline values: CDR1 MNHEY, CDR2 SVGEGT.

The V gene is TRBV2, the J gene TRBJ1-2; 7 positions match TRBD1. The V segment lost 3 bases and the J segment 4 bases; nucleotides outside the gene matches: 11. Germline CDR1 and CDR2: SNHLY and FYNNEI. The CDR3 loop spans 16 amino acids. CDR3 in DNA: TGTGCCAGCAGTGATCCGGGACAGTGGCGGGTCTATGGCTACACCTTC. It translates to CASSDPGQWRVYGYTF.

The rearrangement uses TRBV25-1 and TRBJ1-1; D gene unclear. The CDR3 extends over 15 amino acids. Trimming pared 1 base from V and 5 bases from J, leaving 14 bases between. CDR1 is MGHDK and CDR2 is SYGVNS in the germline V gene. The CDR3 spells CASSEFRGVRTEAFF. The CDR3 DNA follows: TGTGCCAGCAGTGAATTTCGTGGTGTCAGGACTGAAGCTTTCTTT.

The rearrangement joins TRBV3-1 (or the pseudogene TRBV3-2) to TRBJ1-1, with D tentatively TRBD1 (6 bases). CDR1 and CDR2 from the germline V gene are LGHDT and YNNKEL (reference sequence). The ends were cut back, 6 bases at V and 0 bases at J, with 14 bases in the middle. The CDR3 sequence is 15 residues long. The CDR3 sequence: CASRLRGGVNTEAFF. The CDR3 DNA reads as TGTGCCAGCAGATTAAGGGGGGGGGTGAACACTGAAGCTTTCTTT.

This chain links TRBV12-5 with TRBJ2-1; 13 nucleotides line up with TRBD2. This CDR3 has 15 amino acids. CDR1 LGHNT and CDR2 FRNRAP come from the germline V gene. The trim removed 7 bases at V and 7 bases at J, leaving 7 bases unmatched. CDR3 DNA: TGTGCTAGTGTCCGGGGACTAGCGGGGATTAATGAGCAGTTCTTC. Protein product: CASVRGLAGINEQFF.

CDR3 sequence: CASSPQGDGYTF. As DNA, the CDR3 is TGTGCCAGTAGTCCACAGGGAGATGGCTACACCTTC. V and J are TRBV19 and TRBJ1-2; TRBD1 might be the D (6 bases). Germline V gene sequence: CDR1 LNHDA, CDR2 SQIVND (reference sequence). Trimming took off 5 bases at V and 6 bases at J, with 10 bases between the two ends. The CDR3 runs to 12 residues.